Here is one TCR beta chain with its context. As handled by the study authors: Estimated nucleated cell counts came from reference gene primer amplification. Measured with immunoSEQ multiplex PCR; TCRdb has only the in-frame clones, and not every one. That table supplies the V and J calls and clone size; D and trimming were determined from the DNA. The sample lists 250,000 to 350,000 clones; 87% were seen once. The entry originates in a study of blood T cell repertoires in COVID-19. At the level of the study: Samples came from the United States, Italy and Spain, spanning acute and convalescent COVID-19. Sample material is recorded as cDNA or gDNA derived from T cells, B-cell-depleted T cells, or PBMCs.

Unmatched junction bases numbered 7, after V lost 8 bases and J lost 0 bases. There are 16 residues in the CDR3. The germline gives CDR1 SGHNT, CDR2 YENEEA. The rearrangement joins TRBV11-3 to TRBJ2-3; 11 nucleotides align to TRBD2. Sequencing was done on a sample of peripheral blood. The source is a man aged 18 to 29 with active or convalescent COVID-19. In nucleotides, the CDR3 is TGTGCCAGCGCCTTCGGACTAGCGGGCAGCACAGATACGCAGTATTTT. Its protein is CASAFGLAGSTDTQYF. Full variable domain (rest looked up from reference TRBV11-3 and TRBJ2-3): EAGVVQSPRYKIIEKKQPVAFWCNPISGHNTLYWYLQNLGQGPELLIRYENEEAVDDSQLPKDRFSAERLKGVDSTLKIQPAELGDSAVYLCASAFGLAGSTDTQYFGPGTRLTVL.